Described below is a single T cell receptor (beta chain) sequence and its context. This sample is drawn from a study of blood T cell repertoires in COVID-19. The CDR3 totals 16 residues. Trimming stripped 4 bases from V and 6 bases from J, with 18 bases between. The germline gives CDR1 KGHSH, CDR2 LQKENI. Method: immunoSEQ multiplex PCR; TCRdb's copy keeps in-frame clones and lacks some. Here the sample spans tens of thousands of clones, roughly 80% being singletons. This receptor was taken from a woman older than 75 with acute or convalescent COVID-19. The sample comprised peripheral blood. The V and J genes are TRBV18 and TRBJ1-4, with D uncertain. CDR3 amino acids: CASSLTSSGNDEKLFF. In DNA, the CDR3 is TGTGCCAGCTCACTTACGAGTTCGGGGAACGATGAAAAACTGTTTTTT. Complete variable domain (other parts from reference TRBV18 and TRBJ1-4): NAGVMQNPRHLVRRRGQEARLRCSPMKGHSHVYWYRQLPEEGLKFMVYLQKENIIDESGMPKERFSAEFPKEGPSILRIQQVVRGDSAAYFCASSLTSSGNDEKLFFGSGTQLSVL.